Below are 22 T cell receptor beta chains sequenced from a single sample in a study of beta chain features in type 1 diabetes. Every isolated RNA sample was fully reverse transcribed, so sequencing captured expressed TCRB transcripts. The repertoire was sequenced with immunoSEQ multiplex PCR; TCRdb's copy has only in-frame clones and lacks some. The table has approximately 120,000 clones, 30% to 40% seen once. Source material: stem cell memory CD4+ T cells from blood. Receptors originate from a woman aged 18-30 years in good health.

The chain has TRBV28 and TRBJ2-7; no firm D call. The CDR3 runs 13 residues. Between the trimmed V and J ends, which lost 4 bases and 3 bases, there was a span of 10 bases. Germline-derived CDR1 and CDR2 are MDHEN and SYDVKM. Written as DNA, the CDR3 is TGTGCCAGCAGTTCGATTCTAAACTACGAGCAGTACTTC. It yields the protein CASSSILNYEQYF.

The V and J genes are TRBV19 and TRBJ2-1, with 7 nucleotides matching TRBD2. The CDR3 spans 16 residues. Trimming cost V 2 bases and J 4 bases; bases outside gene matches: 8. Germline lookup yields CDR1 LNHDA and CDR2 SQIVND (reference sequence). The CDR3 reads CASSIRWAGDYNEQFF. The DNA of the CDR3 is TGTGCCAGTAGTATAAGATGGGCGGGAGATTACAATGAGCAGTTCTTC. The whole variable domain, remainder taken from reference TRBV19 and TRBJ2-1, is DGGITQSPKYLFRKEGQNVTLSCEQNLNHDAMYWYRQDPGQGLRLIYYSQIVNDFQKGDIAEGYSVSREKKESFPLTVTSAQKNPTAFYLCASSIRWAGDYNEQFFGPGTRLTVL.

V gene TRBV10-2 combines with J gene TRBJ2-3; D may be TRBD2 (5 bases). Germline CDR1 reads WSHSY; CDR2 reads SAAADI. The CDR3 consists of 11 residues. The germline V and J ends were trimmed by 2 bases and 9 bases, with 6 bases remaining between them. CDR3 bases: TGCGCCAGCAGTGAGGAGCGGACGCAGTATTTT. Translated, it gives CASSEERTQYF.

The V gene is TRBV5-1, the J gene TRBJ1-1, with D possibly being TRBD1 (6 bases). Trimming left V 1 base short and J 3 bases short, with 7 bases between. This CDR3 region has 13 residues. CDR1 is SGHRS, CDR2 YFSETQ, per germline. Here the CDR3 DNA reads TGCGCCAGCAGCTTGCAGGGGTACACTGAAGCTTTCTTT. Amino acid sequence: CASSLQGYTEAFF.

This clone was seen a handful of times. The genes are TRBV7-8 and TRBJ2-7; possible D gene TRBD1, 5 bases. Trimming removed 6 bases from V and 3 bases from J, with 18 bases in between. This CDR3 region has 15 residues. Per germline, CDR1 SGHVS and CDR2 FQNEAQ. CDR3 loop: CASSSDFRVGYEQYF. DNA of the CDR3: TGTGCCAGCAGTTCCGACTTCAGGGTCGGCTACGAGCAGTACTTC.

J is TRBJ2-1 and V is TRBV27; weak D call: TRBD1 (5 bases). This CDR3 is 15 amino acids long. Per germline, CDR1 MNHEY and CDR2 SMNVEV (reference sequence). V lost 7 bases and J lost 6, with 19 bases in between. CDR3 sequence: CASISSGRAINEQFF. The CDR3 bases are TGTGCCAGCATATCGTCGGGCAGGGCGATCAATGAGCAGTTCTTC.

This clone has more than one count but fewer than ten. The V and J genes are TRBV7-9 and TRBJ2-1, with 10 bases fitting TRBD2. Looked up from germline, CDR1 is SEHNR and CDR2 is FQNEAQ (reference sequence). The CDR3 has 15 amino acids. V shed 1 base and J 8 bases; nucleotides not matched to a gene: 5. For the CDR3, the DNA is TGTGCCAGCAGCTTAGTGGCTAGCGGGAGAGATGAGCAGTTCTTC. It encodes CASSLVASGRDEQFF. Full variable domain (missing parts from reference TRBV7-9 and TRBJ2-1): DTGVSQNPRHKITKRGQNVTFRCDPISEHNRLYWYRQTLGQGPEFLTYFQNEAQLEKSRLLSDRFSAERPKGSFSTLEIQRTEQGDSAMYLCASSLVASGRDEQFFGPGTRLTVL.

The gene calls are TRBV6-5 and TRBJ1-2; no definite D call. The V end lost 4 bases, the J end lost 5 bases, and 14 bases lay between the germline ends. CDR1 is MNHEY and CDR2 is SVGAGI in the germline V gene. The CDR3 covers 14 residues. The chain's CDR3 is CASSSGPRGYGYTF. DNA of the CDR3: TGTGCCAGCAGTTCCGGACCTCGCGGGTATGGCTACACCTTC.

This clone came up a few times. The chain recombines TRBV14 with TRBJ2-6; a weak D match, TRBD1 (6 bases). This CDR3 comprises 20 residues. CDR1 is SGHDN and CDR2 is FVKESK in the germline V gene. Trimming stripped 2 bases from V and 0 bases from J, with 20 bases between. CDR3 in amino acids: CASSQPSDRLPHSGANVLTF. As DNA, the CDR3 is TGTGCCAGCAGCCAACCGTCAGACAGGCTCCCGCACTCTGGGGCCAACGTCCTGACTTTC.

The CDR3 coding sequence is TGTGCCAGCAGCAGACAGGGCTACGAGCAGTACTTC. This sequence encodes CASSRQGYEQYF. The chain joins TRBV7-2 to TRBJ2-7, with 7 bases fitting TRBD1. This CDR3 contains 12 residues. J lost 3 bases, V lost 5 bases, and 1 base had no gene match. Per germline, CDR1 SGHTA and CDR2 FQGNSA. Looking up the rest from reference TRBV7-2 and TRBJ2-7 gives the full variable domain: GAGVSQSPSNKVTEKGKDVELRCDPISGHTALYWYRQSLGQGLEFLIYFQGNSAPDKSGLPSDRFSAERTGGSVSTLTIQRTQQEDSAVYLCASSRQGYEQYFGPGTRLTVT.

This clone was seen a handful of times. The rearrangement links TRBV28 to TRBJ2-7; TRBD1 might be the D (6 bases). This CDR3 contains 15 residues. In germline, CDR1 is MDHEN, CDR2 SYDVKM. The germline V and J ends were trimmed by 7 bases and 2 bases, with 18 bases remaining between them. CDR3: CASTVVQGAAYEQYF. The CDR3 DNA reads TGTGCCAGCACCGTTGTACAGGGCGCAGCCTACGAGCAGTACTTC.

The V call is TRBV7-9, the J call TRBJ2-3; no clear D. This CDR3 is built from 14 residues. The germline CDR1 and CDR2 sequences are SEHNR and FQNEAQ (reference sequence). V was cut by 5 bases and J by 1 base, with 10 bases left in between. The chain's CDR3 is CASSHYTGTDTQYF. The CDR3 bases are TGTGCCAGCAGCCATTATACTGGCACAGATACGCAGTATTTT.

This clone was detected a few times. This rearrangement joins TRBV7-9 to TRBJ2-5; the D gene is possibly TRBD1 (7 bases). Germline values: CDR1 SEHNR, CDR2 FQNEAQ (reference sequence). The CDR3 sequence is 14 residues long. V was trimmed by 6 bases and J by 7 bases, leaving 18 bases between them. CDR3 residues: CASRLGGGGTTQYF. The CDR3 nucleotides are TGTGCCAGCAGACTTGGTGGAGGGGGCACGACCCAGTACTTC.

The chain has TRBV19 and TRBJ1-5; D is uncertain. CDR3 size: 13 residues. V lost 8 bases to trimming and J lost 7 bases, with 15 bases between them. Germline V gene lookup returns CDR1 LNHDA and CDR2 SQIVND (reference sequence). The CDR3 loop is CASGRLTPQPQHF. The CDR3 DNA reads as TGTGCCAGTGGGAGGCTCACCCCCCAGCCCCAGCATTTT.

The chain uses TRBV10-3 and TRBJ1-5; TRBD1 matches 8 bases. The CDR3 totals 14 residues. Germline loops: CDR1 ENHRY, CDR2 SYGVKD. V trimming: 5 bases; J trimming: 2 bases; junction bases outside the gene matches: 2. The chain's CDR3 is CAISPGQGNQPQHF. In DNA form, the CDR3 reads TGTGCCATCAGTCCGGGACAGGGCAATCAGCCCCAGCATTTT.

The chain carries TRBV11-2 and TRBJ1-2, with D unclear. The CDR3 has 16 amino acids. Between the trimmed V and J ends, which lost 5 bases and 3 bases, there was a span of 19 bases. Germline CDR1 reads SGHAT; CDR2 reads FQNNGV. CDR3 sequence: CASSLRPTREDYGYTF. DNA for the CDR3: TGTGCCAGCAGCCTAAGACCCACTAGGGAGGACTATGGCTACACCTTC.

The sample holds a few counts of this clone. The chain joins TRBV2 to TRBJ2-7, with 11 bases identical to TRBD1. Unmatched junction bases numbered 9, after V lost 5 bases and J lost 6 bases. The V gene's germline CDR1 is SNHLY and CDR2 FYNNEI. The CDR3 spans 15 residues. The CDR3: CASSQGQGAASEQYF. The CDR3 DNA sequence: TGTGCCAGCAGTCAAGGACAGGGGGCGGCCTCCGAGCAGTACTTC.

The chain recombines TRBV2 with TRBJ1-2, with no clear D. The CDR3 loop spans 12 amino acids. Germline V gives CDR1 SNHLY, CDR2 FYNNEI. Trimming took 7 bases from V and 7 from J, leaving 13 bases between them. This CDR3 reads CASTGDMGGYTF. CDR3 nucleotide sequence: TGTGCCAGCACCGGGGATATGGGTGGCTACACCTTC.

The table lists this clone with a few counts. This rearrangement joins TRBV21-1 to TRBJ2-5; TRBD1 is the table's D call and was not checked against the DNA. TRBV21-1 is tagged as a pseudogene. CDR3 size: 14 residues. CDR3 nucleotides: TGTGCCAGCACCCCTTCGACAGGGGGGGAGACCCAGTACTTC. As protein: CASTPSTGGETQYF.

The V gene is TRBV7-2, the J gene TRBJ2-1; 8 bases agree with TRBD2. The junction had 3 bases not matched to a gene; V was cut back by 1 base and J by 4 bases. Germline V CDR1 and CDR2: SGHTA, FQGNSA. This CDR3 has 15 amino acids. The CDR3 coding sequence is TGTGCCAGCAGCTTAGGAACTAGCGGATACAATGAGCAGTTCTTC. Its translation: CASSLGTSGYNEQFF.

The V call is TRBV28, the J call TRBJ2-2; D not resolved. This CDR3 has 13 amino acids. V shed 5 bases and J shed 1 base, with 5 bases lying between them. Per the germline V gene, CDR1 is MDHEN and CDR2 is SYDVKM. As DNA, the CDR3 is TGTGCCAGCAGTCTCGGGAACACCGGGGAGCTGTTTTTT. Translation: CASSLGNTGELFF.

V is TRBV9 and J is TRBJ1-1, with unresolved D. The CDR3 totals 13 residues. The germline V and J ends were trimmed by 0 bases and 8 bases, with 11 bases remaining between them. The germline gives CDR1 SGDLS, CDR2 YYNGEE. In DNA, the CDR3 is TGTGCCAGCAGCGTAGTATTGTCAGGCGAAGCTTTCTTT. It codes for CASSVVLSGEAFF.